The T cell receptor beta chain described here comes from a study of pediatric ulcerative colitis. Background on the study: About 7 patients showed pancolitis and two showed left-sided colitis.

This table comes from immunoSEQ multiplex PCR, and its TCRdb copy is limited to in-frame clones, with some not included. The sample has 55,000 to 80,000 clones; 77% are singletons. The germline V and J ends were trimmed by 1 base and 1 base, with 9 bases remaining between them. Germline values: CDR1 SNHLY, CDR2 FYNNEI. This CDR3 region has 15 residues. About this clone: No antigen is known for it.

The study, taken as a whole, reports: No controls had the two rectal clonotypes shared by ulcerative colitis patients. Compared with controls, ulcerative colitis showed greater blood-rectum clone sharing. In rectum, acute severe colitis had expanded clones and less diversity.

The sequenced sample consisted of blood. This clonotype was sampled from a boy younger than 18 with moderate ulcerative colitis. The V and J genes are TRBV2 and TRBJ2-3, with no clear D. The CDR3 coding sequence is TGTGCCAGCAGTGAAGACACGCTCCGCACAGATACGCAGTATTTT. This translates into CASSEDTLRTDTQYF.